These T cell receptor beta chains were read from a single sample in a study of T cell responses to AZD1222 COVID-19 vaccine. The table came from immunoSEQ multiplex PCR; TCRdb's copy has only in-frame clones and leaves some out. This sample carries roughly 51,000 clones, 89% of them seen once, and the ten largest clones take around 15%. The sample in question was peripheral blood, obtained 28 days after the second AZD1222 dose. These receptors were taken from an adult who received the AZD1222 COVID-19 vaccine. CDR3s include the opening cysteine and the closing phenylalanine or tryptophan. D genes are given only for firm matches. Some rows mark clone size as missing; the rest say once, few, many or name a class of expanded clone.

TRBD1	TRBV4-2	.	TRBJ2-7	CASSPSGQGYDEQYF	TGTGCCAGCAGCCCATCAGGACAGGGGTACGACGAGCAGTACTTC
.	TRBV7-8	.	TRBJ1-5	CASSPAQGQPQHF	TGTGCCAGCAGCCCAGCGCAGGGGCAGCCCCAGCATTTT
TRBD2	TRBV7-6	.	TRBJ2-1	CASSPTEREYYNEQFF	TGTGCCAGCAGCCCCACGGAGCGGGAGTACTACAATGAGCAGTTCTTC
TRBD2	TRBV24-1	.	TRBJ2-1	CATSDRTSGNYNEQFF	TGTGCCACCAGTGATAGGACTAGCGGGAACTACAATGAGCAGTTCTTC
.	TRBV6-6	.	TRBJ2-7	CASSPGGSGSYEQYF	TGTGCCAGCAGTCCCGGGGGTAGCGGCTCCTACGAGCAGTACTTC
TRBD2	TRBV13	.	TRBJ2-1	CASSPASGGNYNEQFF	TGTGCCAGCAGCCCCGCTAGCGGGGGAAACTACAATGAGCAGTTCTTC
.	TRBV2	few	TRBJ2-1	CASSWTDYNEQFF	TGTGCCAGCAGCTGGACGGATTACAATGAGCAGTTCTTC
.	TRBV7-2	.	TRBJ2-1	CASSLERENEQFF	TGTGCCAGCAGCTTAGAGAGGGAAAATGAGCAGTTCTTC
.	TRBV11-3	once	TRBJ1-1	CASSFQGTEAFF	TGTGCCAGCAGCTTCCAGGGTACTGAAGCTTTCTTT
TRBD1	TRBV7-2	.	TRBJ2-3	CASSPRVGQATDTQYF	TGTGCCAGCAGCCCCCGGGTAGGACAGGCCACAGATACGCAGTATTTT
.	TRBV6-2/TRBV6-3	.	TRBJ1-1	CASSYNRDTEAFF	TGTGCCAGCAGTTACAACAGGGACACTGAAGCTTTCTTT
TRBD1	TRBV4-1	.	TRBJ2-7	CASSQRQGYEQYF	TGCGCCAGCAGCCAAAGACAGGGGTACGAGCAGTACTTC
.	TRBV30	.	TRBJ1-1	CAWSVRDTEAFF	TGTGCCTGGAGTGTACGGGACACTGAAGCTTTCTTT
.	TRBV5-1	.	TRBJ2-3	CASSLGHSTDTQYF	TGCGCCAGCAGCTTGGGCCATAGCACAGATACGCAGTATTTT
.	TRBV5-1	.	TRBJ1-2	CASSLGGGAGSFGYTF	TGCGCCAGCAGCTTGGGTGGAGGGGCAGGATCGTTTGGCTACACCTTC
TRBD2	TRBV18	.	TRBJ2-1	CASSPGTSSSYEQFF	TGTGCCAGCTCACCCGGGACTAGCTCAAGCTATGAGCAGTTCTTC
TRBD1	TRBV29-1	.	TRBJ2-7	CSAGQGVEQYF	TGCAGCGCAGGACAGGGGGTCGAGCAGTACTTC
.	TRBV5-4	.	TRBJ2-7	CASSLRAGTIYEQYF	TGTGCCAGCAGCTTAAGGGCAGGGACCATCTACGAGCAGTACTTC
.	TRBV3-1/TRBV3-2	.	TRBJ1-1	CASSQGVGTEAFF	TGTGCCAGCAGCCAAGGGGTGGGTACTGAAGCTTTCTTT
.	TRBV6-4	.	TRBJ2-1	CASSDHIGDEQFF	TGTGCCAGCAGTGACCACATAGGCGATGAGCAGTTCTTC
TRBD2	TRBV14	few	TRBJ2-3	CASSPPASGSADTQYF	TGTGCCAGCAGCCCACCGGCTAGCGGGAGTGCAGATACGCAGTATTTT
TRBD1	TRBV7-8	.	TRBJ1-2	CASSLAGTGYGYTF	TGTGCCAGCAGCTTAGCCGGGACAGGCTATGGCTACACCTTC
TRBD2	TRBV4-3	.	TRBJ2-3	CASSPYSGSPDTQYF	TGCGCCAGCAGTCCCTATAGCGGGAGCCCAGATACGCAGTATTTT
.	TRBV21-1	.	TRBJ1-4	CASSREGSKDNEKLFF	TGTGCCAGCAGCAGGGAAGGCAGCAAGGATAATGAAAAACTGTTTTTT
TRBD1	TRBV11-2	.	TRBJ1-2	CASSLNYIGGIWDGYTF	TGTGCCAGCAGCTTAAATTATATAGGGGGCATTTGGGATGGCTACACCTTC
TRBD1	TRBV6-1	.	TRBJ2-7	CASSEFMWDRGTEQYF	TGTGCCAGCAGTGAATTTATGTGGGACAGGGGAACCGAGCAGTACTTC
.	TRBV4-3	few	TRBJ2-1	CASSQDPGRYYNEQFF	TGCGCCAGCAGCCAAGACCCGGGACGATACTACAATGAGCAGTTCTTC
.	TRBV4-1	.	TRBJ1-5	CASSHVTDQPQHF	TGCGCCAGCAGCCACGTAACCGATCAGCCCCAGCATTTT
.	TRBV5-5	.	TRBJ2-2	CASSSDIRATGELFF	TGTGCCAGCAGCTCGGATATAAGGGCCACCGGGGAGCTGTTTTTT
.	TRBV4-1	once	TRBJ1-3	CASSQEEGGNTIYF	TGCGCCAGCAGCCAAGAAGAAGGGGGAAACACCATATATTTT
TRBD1	TRBV30	.	TRBJ1-1	CAWSEDRTSLKAFF	TGTGCCTGGAGTGAGGACAGGACGAGTCTTAAAGCTTTCTTT
TRBD1	TRBV6-5	.	TRBJ1-5	CASRRGQGTSQPQHF	TGTGCCAGCAGACGTGGACAGGGGACCAGTCAGCCCCAGCATTTT
TRBD1	TRBV7-8	.	TRBJ2-7	CASSLGGTGPEQYF	TGTGCCAGCAGCTTAGGGGGGACAGGGCCCGAGCAGTACTTC
TRBD2	TRBV27	.	TRBJ2-2	CASIRGLADTGELFF	TGTGCCAGCATTCGAGGACTAGCGGACACCGGGGAGCTGTTTTTT
TRBD1	TRBV30	.	TRBJ1-1	CAWKGGQGAGAFF	TGTGCCTGGAAGGGGGGACAGGGGGCGGGAGCTTTCTTT
.	TRBV5-1	.	TRBJ2-7	CASSQLQGSTYEQYF	TGCGCCAGCAGCCAGCTCCAGGGTAGCACCTACGAGCAGTACTTC
.	TRBV30	.	TRBJ1-1	CAFERNTEAFF	TGTGCCTTTGAAAGGAACACTGAAGCTTTCTTT
.	TRBV6-5	.	TRBJ2-7	CASSYFVGSSYEQYF	TGTGCCAGCAGTTACTTTGTCGGGAGCTCCTACGAGCAGTACTTC
.	TRBV5-4	.	TRBJ2-3	CASSSSQGIDTQYF	TGTGCCAGCAGCTCCAGTCAGGGGATAGATACGCAGTATTTT
TRBD1	TRBV12-3/TRBV12-4	.	TRBJ1-2	CASSWTGVYGYTF	TGTGCCAGCAGCTGGACAGGGGTCTATGGCTACACCTTC
.	TRBV2	.	TRBJ1-2	CASRLAGYGYTF	TGTGCCAGCAGGTTGGCGGGATATGGCTACACCTTC